This TCR beta chain was found in a study of blood T cell repertoires in COVID-19. Looking at the study overall: Some COVID-19 samples were acute and others convalescent; all came from the United States, Italy and Spain. Sample material is recorded as cDNA or gDNA derived from T cells, B-cell-depleted T cells, or PBMCs.

The authors' processing: How many nucleated cells were present was estimated from reference gene primer amplification. TCRdb's table, derived via immunoSEQ multiplex PCR, lists solely in-frame clones and lacks some. The D gene and trimming were derived from the DNA, and the V and J assignments and clone size from that table. This sample has about 120,000 clones, with about 90% found just once. Germline V gene lookup returns CDR1 SGHTS and CDR2 YDEGEE. This CDR3 is 14 amino acids long. Trimming stripped 0 bases from V and 8 bases from J, with 14 bases between. The TCR sequence derives from a woman in her forties or fifties with active or convalescent COVID-19. Sequences were obtained from peripheral blood. This chain links TRBV5-8 with TRBJ1-2; D remains ambiguous. The CDR3 loop reads CASSLARSLRGYTF. In DNA form, the CDR3 reads TGTGCCAGCAGCTTGGCCCGGAGTCTTCGAGGCTACACCTTC. Complete variable domain (other parts from reference TRBV5-8 and TRBJ1-2): EAGVTQSPTHLIKTRGQQATLRCSPISGHTSVYWYQQALGLGLQFLLWYDEGEERNRGNFPPRFSGRQFPNYSSELNVNALELEDSALYLCASSLARSLRGYTFGSGTRLTVV.